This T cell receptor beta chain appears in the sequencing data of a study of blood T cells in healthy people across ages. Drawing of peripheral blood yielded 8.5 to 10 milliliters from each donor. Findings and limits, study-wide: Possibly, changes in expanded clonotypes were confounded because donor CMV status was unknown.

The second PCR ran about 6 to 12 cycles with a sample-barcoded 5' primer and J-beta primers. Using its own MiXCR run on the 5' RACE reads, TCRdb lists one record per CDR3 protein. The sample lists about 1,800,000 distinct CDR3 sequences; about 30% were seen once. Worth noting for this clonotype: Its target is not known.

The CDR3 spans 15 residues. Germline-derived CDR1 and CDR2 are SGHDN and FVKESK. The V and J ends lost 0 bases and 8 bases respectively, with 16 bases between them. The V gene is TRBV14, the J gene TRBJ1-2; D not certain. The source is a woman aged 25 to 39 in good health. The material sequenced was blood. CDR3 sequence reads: CASSQEPWGVKGYTF. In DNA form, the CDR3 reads TGTGCCAGCAGCCAAGAACCTTGGGGAGTGAAAGGCTACACCTTC.